This T cell receptor beta chain derives from a study of blood T cells in healthy people across ages. Study findings and constraints: As age increased, TCR beta diversity per million T cells fell in a roughly linear fashion.

Points on this clonotype: Its target is unknown.

A J-beta primer mix and a sample-barcoded 5' primer were used in a second PCR of roughly 7 to 12 cycles. TCRdb re-called the 5' RACE reads with MiXCR, one entry per CDR3 protein. The table records 1.8 million or so distinct CDR3 sequences, 35% to 50% of them present only once. Germline V lookup: CDR1 MNHEY, CDR2 SMNVEV (reference sequence). The CDR3 is 16 amino acids. Trimming removed 6 bases at V and 6 bases at J, with 20 bases between. Donor samples were obtained from healthy Caucasian individuals from Russia, aged 6 to 90. Sequences were obtained from blood. J is TRBJ2-2 and V is TRBV27, with D perhaps being TRBD1 or TRBD2 (7 bases each). The clonotype originates from a human donor in good health. As DNA, the CDR3 is TGTGCCAGCAGCCAGGGGGGGCCACGGGGTCCCGGGGAGCTGTTTTTT. The encoded protein is CASSQGGPRGPGELFF.